This T cell receptor beta chain was documented in a study of T cell repertoires in cytomegalovirus infection (dated by TCRdb to between 2018 and 2021). For the wider study: Peptide stimulations targeted recently identified HLA-C-restricted CMV epitopes, whose presentation resists viral immunomodulation, together with well-studied HLA-B-restricted epitopes. Donor HLA type was relevant to the analysis, as public TCR beta signatures indicated carriage of CMV infection together with the matching HLA type. Findings and caveats that apply to the study as a whole: Cumulative frequency of public TCR beta family members discriminated carriers of CMV infection plus the relevant HLA type in this cohort and an independent 352-donor cohort. The ex vivo response was dominated by HLA-C-restricted CMV-specific TCR beta clonotypes, which also provided the single most frequent clonotype in two of eight donors.

This sample was sequenced with an Illumina HiSeq 1500. Starting from the raw public reads, TCRdb applied fastp trimming at Q25, assembled clones with MiXCR and retained in-frame beta chains. Duplicate CDR3 protein sequences are folded into a single record with the most common DNA and genes. In all, the sample holds 310,000 or so distinct CDR3 sequences, and roughly 25% of those were seen once. The ten largest account for about an eighth of the sample. In the paper's terms, the treatment or condition label means: in vitro stimulation with specific CMV peptide epitopes to enrich CMV-specific T cells. Trimming removed 3 bases from V and 1 base from J, leaving 12 bases between the germline ends. Sequences MDHEN (CDR1) and SYDVKM (CDR2) are obtained from the germline V gene. The CDR3 numbers 15 residues from cysteine through phenylalanine. Here the CDR3 DNA is all that survives: 45 bases in frame from base 1.

On this clonotype: The target of this receptor is not known. No much larger clonotype is one base removed from it; base qualities were not supplied.

This clonotype was obtained from a human donor in good health (CMV status not recorded). Some clones in this sample may be carry-over from other donors' samples. The chain is encoded by TRBV28 joined to TRBJ2-5; the D gene assignment is perhaps TRBD1 or TRBD2, with each matching 5 bases. Specimen: cultured PBMCs, collected from culture after CMV antigen stimulation. The DNA sequence reads TGTGCCAGCAGTTTGACGGGACGGGCCCAAGAGACCCAGTACTTC. Translated, it reads CASSLTGRAQETQYF.